A selection of T cell receptor beta chains follows, all from one sample in a study of early T cells in non-severe SARS-CoV-2 infection. From the 5' RACE reads, TCRdb called clonotypes with MiXCR, one entry per CDR3 protein. Among 50,000 to 55,000 distinct CDR3 sequences, about 10% were seen once, and the ten largest hold 14% to 15%. Source material: whole blood. Receptors were obtained from an adult who was a healthcare worker with PCR-confirmed SARS-CoV-2 infection or an uninfected control (not recorded which). The CDR3 runs from the conserved cysteine through the conserved F or W. A D gene is named only where the DNA matches it firmly. Clone size is stated in some rows and not others, as once, few, many or a class when expanded.

cdr3_nt cdr3_aa v_call clone_size j_call cdr3_length d_call
TGTGCCAGCAGTCCAAATTACAGGGACGAGCAGTACTTC CASSPNYRDEQYF TRBV28 many TRBJ2-7 13 .
TGTGCCAGCACCAGACGGAGGGGAAGCACAGATACGCAGTATTTT CASTRRRGSTDTQYF TRBV28 many TRBJ2-3 15 .
TGCAGTGCTATAATTAGCGAACAAGAGACCCAGTACTTC CSAIISEQETQYF TRBV20-1 many TRBJ2-5 13 .
TGTGCCAGTTCAAGCAAAACTAATGAAAAACTGTTTTTT CASSSKTNEKLFF TRBV19 many TRBJ1-4 13 .
TGTGCCAGCAGCTTATGGGCTAGCGGGGGAACCTACAATGAGCAGTTCTTC CASSLWASGGTYNEQFF TRBV7-3 few TRBJ2-1 17 TRBD2
TGTGCCATCAGTACAGGGGGCTCTGGAAACACCACATATTTT CAISTGGSGNTTYF TRBV10-3 once TRBJ1-3 14 TRBD1
TGCGCCAGCAGCTCCTCCGGGACAGCTAGTGAAAAACTGTTTTTT CASSSSGTASEKLFF TRBV5-1 . TRBJ1-4 15 TRBD1
TGTGCCAGCAGCCCGGACAAGGATGAGCAGTTCTTC CASSPDKDEQFF TRBV5-5 . TRBJ2-1 12 .
TGCGCCAGCAGCTTGGGTCAGGGGAACTATGGCTACACCTTC CASSLGQGNYGYTF TRBV5-1 few TRBJ1-2 14 .
TGTGCCAGCAGCAAAAGGCGGTCGAATGAGCAGTTCTTC CASSKRRSNEQFF TRBV21-1 . TRBJ2-1 13 .
TGTGCCACCAGTGGAGGGGTTGGCCCTAGCAATCAGCCCCAGCATTTT CATSGGVGPSNQPQHF TRBV24-1 many TRBJ1-5 16 .
TGTGCCAGCTCACCTGGACAGCGCAATCGTAATTCACCCCTCCACTTT CASSPGQRNRNSPLHF TRBV18 few TRBJ1-6 16 .
TGTGCCAGCAGCTTGGAGGGCCCTCTTAGAGATACGCAGTATTTT CASSLEGPLRDTQYF TRBV5-6 . TRBJ2-3 15 .
TGTGCCAGCAGCTTACCGGAGAACACCGGGGAGCTGTTTTTT CASSLPENTGELFF TRBV7-8 . TRBJ2-2 14 .
TGTGCCACATCGGGACTAGCTGGCCAGACCCAGTACTTC CATSGLAGQTQYF TRBV7-3 few TRBJ2-5 13 TRBD2
TGTGCCAGCAGTTCCCCCCGGCAGCCCCAGCATTTT CASSSPRQPQHF TRBV28 many TRBJ1-5 12 .
TGTGCCAGCAGTTTTTGGGACCCTAACAACAATGAGCAGTTCTTC CASSFWDPNNNEQFF TRBV28 many TRBJ2-1 15 .
TGTGCCAGCAGTCCCAGAAAACGATCGGACACTGAAGCTTTCTTT CASSPRKRSDTEAFF TRBV27 many TRBJ1-1 15 .
TGTGCCAGCTCACAGGGAGGTGATCAGCCCCAGCATTTT CASSQGGDQPQHF TRBV18 many TRBJ1-5 13 .
TGTGCCATCAGTGAACAGGGGGTCGGGGAGCAGTTCTTC CAISEQGVGEQFF TRBV10-3 . TRBJ2-1 13 TRBD1
TGTGCCAGCAGCCATGACGGAACCCGGGCGTACGAGCAGTACTTC CASSHDGTRAYEQYF TRBV7-2 . TRBJ2-7 15 .
TGCAGCGTCGGGACAGGGGGCTTCAATGAAAAACTGTTTTTT CSVGTGGFNEKLFF TRBV29-1 . TRBJ1-4 14 TRBD1
TGTGCCAGCTTAGGAGGGGCGCTTTCTGGGGCCAACGTCCTGACTTTC CASLGGALSGANVLTF TRBV7-2 . TRBJ2-6 16 .
TGTGCCAGCAGCGAGCCGAACACTGAAGCTTTCTTT CASSEPNTEAFF TRBV7-2 few TRBJ1-1 12 .
TGTGCCAGCAGTCCCACGATGACAGGGGGCGCTTTTTCCACTGAAGCTTTCTTT CASSPTMTGGAFSTEAFF TRBV7-2 many TRBJ1-1 18 TRBD1
TGTGCCAGCAGTGAAGCCCGCGGCCACGAGCAGTACTTC CASSEARGHEQYF TRBV2 many TRBJ2-7 13 .
TGTGCCAGCAGCGGGGGGCCCCGGGTCGAGCAGTACTTC CASSGGPRVEQYF TRBV3-1 many TRBJ2-7 13 .
TGTGCCAGCAGGACCGGCCCGGACGTTAGCTCCTACAATGAGCAGTTCTTC CASRTGPDVSSYNEQFF TRBV5-4 few TRBJ2-1 17 .
TGTGCCAGCAGCCTACAGGGACAGGGATCGGATACGCAGTATTTT CASSLQGQGSDTQYF TRBV11-2 many TRBJ2-3 15 TRBD1
TGTGCCAGCATCGTTTGGAACACCGGGGAGCTGTTTTTT CASIVWNTGELFF TRBV2 many TRBJ2-2 13 .
TGTGCCAGCTCACCACCGGCGGGGGGGCTATCGGAGCAGTTCTTC CASSPPAGGLSEQFF TRBV18 few TRBJ2-1 15 TRBD2
TGTGCCAGCAGCCTCTACCGGGGGACTATGAACACCGGGGAGCTGTTTTTT CASSLYRGTMNTGELFF TRBV5-6 many TRBJ2-2 17 TRBD2
TGCGCCAGTTCTTATCTCGCGACTAATGAAAAACTGTTTTTT CASSYLATNEKLFF TRBV5-1 . TRBJ1-4 14 .
TGCAGCGTCGTACACCAGGAAGCTTTCTTT CSVVHQEAFF TRBV29-1 few TRBJ1-1 10 .
TGCGCCAGCAGCACCACAGGGGCCGACTACGAGCAGTACTTC CASSTTGADYEQYF TRBV5-1 few TRBJ2-7 14 TRBD1
TGTGCCAGCAGCTCGAAAAGACGAAACACCGGGGAGCTGTTTTTT CASSSKRRNTGELFF TRBV5-4 few TRBJ2-2 15 .
TGTGCCAGCAGTACCCGGGGCCTGGGGGGGACCCAGTACTTC CASSTRGLGGTQYF TRBV12-3/TRBV12-4 many TRBJ2-5 14 .
TGTGCCAGTGGGGAGTTCGGGGAGCTGTTTTTT CASGEFGELFF TRBV12-3/TRBV12-4 . TRBJ2-2 11 .
TGTGCCAGTAGTCGACAGGGGGATTACAATGAGCAGTTCTTC CASSRQGDYNEQFF TRBV19 many TRBJ2-1 14 TRBD1
TGTGCCACCAGTGACCACGACCCATACGAGCAGTACTTC CATSDHDPYEQYF TRBV24-1 few TRBJ2-7 13 .
TGTGCCAGCAGTTTAGTATCCAGGGGGTCACCCCTCCACTTT CASSLVSRGSPLHF TRBV12-3/TRBV12-4 . TRBJ1-6 14 TRBD1
TGTGCCAGCAGTCGACTAGCGAAACCCTACGAGCAGTACTTC CASSRLAKPYEQYF TRBV12-3/TRBV12-4 . TRBJ2-7 14 TRBD2
TGCAGTGCTAGCAGTTCAGCTGGAAGCACAGATACGCAGTATTTT CSASSSAGSTDTQYF TRBV20-1 many TRBJ2-3 15 .
TGTGCCAGTAGTATAGCCCCCGGGGATGGGGACATTCAGTACTTC CASSIAPGDGDIQYF TRBV19 many TRBJ2-4 15 .
TGTGCCATCAGACCAGGGGACTCCTCTGAAAACACCATATATTTT CAIRPGDSSENTIYF TRBV10-3 many TRBJ1-3 15 .
TGTGCCAGCAGCCGCGTAGGGACATTAGGGGAAAAACTGTTTTTT CASSRVGTLGEKLFF TRBV7-2 few TRBJ1-4 15 .
TGCAGCGCCGCAAAAGGGACAGGAAATAATGAGCAGTTCTTC CSAAKGTGNNEQFF TRBV29-1 many TRBJ2-1 14 TRBD1
TGTGCCAGCAGATCGAGCAATCAGCCCCAGCATTTT CASRSSNQPQHF TRBV28 many TRBJ1-5 12 .